These 23 T cell receptor beta chains originate from one sample sequenced in a study of T cells in Graves' hyperthyroidism and ophthalmopathy. There were TCR beta CDR3 regions amplified from RNA transcripts. Researchers ran a first-round RT-PCR on the TCR CDR3 using the HTBI primer set. TCRdb reprocessed the multiplex PCR reads via MiXCR and lists one record per CDR3 protein. Among some 340,000 distinct CDR3 sequences listed, 12% to 15% were seen once. Sequenced: blood. Receptor source: a woman in her 40s with Graves' ophthalmopathy.

This clonotype was found many times. The DNA for the CDR3 is TGTGCCAGCAGCGTTAAGGGTTGGAATTCACCCCTCCACTTT. Protein product: CASSVKGWNSPLHF. The rearrangement links TRBV6-1 to TRBJ1-6; D not resolved. The CDR3 loop spans 14 amino acids. Germline-derived CDR1 and CDR2 are MNHNS and SASEGT. Between the trimmed V and J ends, which lost 6 bases and 7 bases, there was a span of 13 bases.

The rearrangement uses TRBV12-3 or TRBV12-4 and TRBJ2-7; D is undetermined. V was shortened by 3 bases and J by 3 bases, with 9 bases between the two germline ends. The CDR3 totals 13 residues. CDR3 sequence (DNA): TGTGCCAGCAGTTTTGCAGTTTACTACGAGCAGTACTTC. Its protein is CASSFAVYYEQYF.

On this clonotype itself: This may come from a read error, since a much larger clone is one base off. The genes are TRBV28 and TRBJ2-6, with D hard to call. Trimming removed 4 bases at V and 0 bases at J, with 10 bases between. Germline V gives CDR1 MDHEN, CDR2 SYDVKM. The CDR3 has 16 amino acids. The CDR3 sequence is CASSSPPSSGANVLTF. The DNA for the CDR3 is TGTGCCAGCAGTTCCCCTCCCAGCTCTGGGGCCAACGTCCTGACTTTC.

Many counts were recorded for this clonotype. This chain links TRBV28 with TRBJ2-3; D could derive from TRBD1 or TRBD2 (6 bases each). Per the germline V gene, CDR1 is MDHEN and CDR2 is SYDVKM. The V gene lost 5 bases and the J gene lost 1 base, with 13 bases spanning the gap. This CDR3 comprises 15 residues. The CDR3 DNA reads TGTGCCAGCAGTCTCGTGAGGGGGGGCACAGATACGCAGTATTTT. It is translated as CASSLVRGGTDTQYF.

This clonotype appeared a few times. The chain recombines TRBV7-6 with TRBJ2-3, with 9 bases matching TRBD2. The CDR3 sequence is 16 residues long. Germline CDR1 SGHVS, CDR2 FNYEAQ. V was clipped by 1 base and J by 2 bases; unmatched bases: 4. CDR3: CASSLVGGGATDTQYF. In nucleotides, the CDR3 is TGTGCCAGCAGCTTAGTGGGCGGGGGGGCCACAGATACGCAGTATTTT.

The sample holds many counts of this clonotype. The rearrangement uses TRBV20-1 and TRBJ2-5, with 11 positions matching TRBD2. V lost 6 bases to trimming and J lost 2 bases; unmatched junction nucleotides: 5. The CDR3 length is 14 residues. The germline CDR1 and CDR2 sequences are DFQATT and SNEGSKA (reference sequence). CDR3 coding DNA: TGCAGTGCGGCCGGGACTAGCGGACAAGAGACCCAGTACTTC. This codes for CSAAGTSGQETQYF.

There are many counts of this clonotype. The chain has TRBV28 and TRBJ2-5, with a tentative D call TRBD2 (6 bases). V shed 7 bases and J shed 3 bases, with 24 bases lying between them. Germline lookup yields CDR1 MDHEN and CDR2 SYDVKM. The CDR3 has 17 residues. CDR3 sequence (DNA): TGTGCCAGCATGACCCAACCCACCGCTGGAGGGAAAGAGACCCAGTACTTC. This translates into CASMTQPTAGGKETQYF.

The chain links TRBV5-1 to TRBJ2-6, with D unclear. Trimming cost V 4 bases and J 2 bases, with 7 bases left between them. CDR3 length: 14 residues. Per germline, CDR1 SGHRS and CDR2 YFSETQ. In DNA form, the CDR3 reads TGCGCCAGCAGCCCGCAGACTGGGGCCAACGTCCTGACTTTC. This translates into CASSPQTGANVLTF.

This clonotype was detected ten times or more. The chain joins TRBV20-1 to TRBJ2-3, with D possibly matching TRBD2 (5 bases). Germline V gives CDR1 DFQATT, CDR2 SNEGSKA (reference sequence). The CDR3 totals 13 residues. The CDR3 is CSAYGESTDTQYF. Here the CDR3 DNA reads TGCAGCGCGTACGGGGAAAGCACAGATACGCAGTATTTT.

This clonotype was seen at least ten times. This chain uses TRBV24-1 with TRBJ2-3; the D is unclear. This CDR3 is built from 13 residues. The germline V gene encodes CDR1 KGHDR and CDR2 SFDVKD. Deletions cut 9 bases from V and 0 bases from J, with 9 bases between. This chain's CDR3 is CATRTASTDTQYF. The CDR3 coding sequence is TGTGCCACCCGGACGGCTAGCACAGATACGCAGTATTTT.

This clonotype was counted only a few times. The J gene is TRBJ1-1, the V gene TRBV5-1, with D possibly matching TRBD1 (6 bases). V gave up 4 bases and J gave up 0 bases, with 13 bases separating them. The germline V gene has CDR1 SGHRS and CDR2 YFSETQ. There are 15 residues in the CDR3. CDR3 protein: CASSLGGTMNTEAFF. In DNA, the CDR3 is TGCGCCAGCAGCCTGGGGGGGACAATGAACACTGAAGCTTTCTTT.

This clonotype was recorded many times. The rearrangement joins TRBV28 to TRBJ2-1, with 10 bases that match TRBD1. This CDR3 comprises 16 residues. Germline CDR1 and CDR2: MDHEN and SYDVKM. The V gene end was trimmed by 5 bases and the J gene end by 8 bases; junction bases not matched to a gene: 12. CDR3 nucleotide sequence: TGTGCCAGCAGTGAACTCTATGACAGGGGGCGCGATGAGCAGTTCTTC. Amino acid sequence: CASSELYDRGRDEQFF. Together with reference TRBV28 and TRBJ2-1, the CDR3 gives the full variable domain: DVKVTQSSRYLVKRTGEKVFLECVQDMDHENMFWYRQDPGLGLRLIYFSYDVKMKEKGDIPEGYSVSREKKERFSLILESASTNQTSMYLCASSELYDRGRDEQFFGPGTRLTVL.

Comments on this clonotype: Since a much larger clone is just one base distant, this may be a read error. The gene calls are TRBV20-1 and TRBJ1-1; D call uncertain. The CDR3 is 13 amino acids. The germline CDR1 and CDR2 sequences are DFQATT and SNEGSKA (reference sequence). Trimming removed 7 bases from V and 3 bases from J, with 15 bases in between. CDR3 DNA: TGCAGTGGAAAAGAGTGGCGGCACACTGAAGCTTTCTTT. Translating it yields CSGKEWRHTEAFF.

The sample holds many counts of this clonotype. This chain connects TRBV24-1 to TRBJ2-5, with D possibly being TRBD1 (6 bases). This CDR3 region has 15 residues. With 3 bases removed from V and 5 bases from J, the gap between germline ends came to 15 bases. The germline gives CDR1 KGHDR, CDR2 SFDVKD. The chain's CDR3 is CATSDPTGTGETQYF. The CDR3 coding sequence is TGTGCCACCAGTGATCCGACAGGTACAGGGGAGACCCAGTACTTC.

This clonotype was seen ten or more times. The J gene is TRBJ1-5, the V gene TRBV6-1, with a possible D match to TRBD1 (6 bases). The ends were cut back, 6 bases at V and 5 bases at J, with 14 bases in the middle. The CDR3 runs to 14 residues. Per the germline V gene, CDR1 is MNHNS and CDR2 is SASEGT. CDR3 bases: TGTGCCAGCAGAAGAACAGGGATGGATCAGCCCCAGCATTTT. Translating it yields CASRRTGMDQPQHF.

The CDR3 bases are TGTGCCAGCAGTTTAGGTAAGCGGAACACTGAAGCTTTCTTT. Translating it yields CASSLGKRNTEAFF. V and J are TRBV28 and TRBJ1-1; D unclear. CDR1 and CDR2 (germline): MDHEN, SYDVKM. Trimming shortened V by 2 bases and J by 1 base, and 8 bases separated the two germline ends. The CDR3 runs 14 residues.

The rearrangement uses TRBV11-2 and TRBJ2-1, with 9 bases aligning to TRBD2. Germline trimming cut 1 base from V and 0 bases from J; bases unmatched to any gene: 4. Germline loops: CDR1 SGHAT, CDR2 FQNNGV. This CDR3 contains 17 residues. Written as DNA, the CDR3 is TGTGCCAGCAGCTTAGGGGGTAGCGGGAGCTCCTACAATGAGCAGTTCTTC. It is translated as CASSLGGSGSSYNEQFF.

This clonotype showed up many times. The chain joins TRBV2 to TRBJ1-2; no firm D call. V was shortened by 2 bases and J by 2 bases, with 9 bases between the two germline ends. Germline V gene sequence: CDR1 SNHLY, CDR2 FYNNEI. The CDR3 contains 14 residues. The CDR3 DNA reads TGTGCCAGCAGTGAACGGCTGGTGAACTATGGCTACACCTTC. It specifies CASSERLVNYGYTF. Variable domain in full (rest from reference TRBV2 and TRBJ1-2): EPEVTQTPSHQVTQMGQEVILRCVPISNHLYFYWYRQILGQKVEFLVSFYNNEISEKSEIFDDQFSVERPDGSNFTLKIRSTKLEDSAMYFCASSERLVNYGYTFGSGTRLTVV.

This clonotype was detected a few times. This may arise from a read error, as a much more abundant clone is one base away. The chain combines TRBV11-2 with TRBJ2-1; D may match TRBD1 or TRBD2 (5 bases each). The CDR3 is 14 amino acids. Germline assignment: CDR1 SGHAT and CDR2 FQNNGV. V was cut by 4 bases and J by 4 bases, with 11 bases left in between. In nucleotides, the CDR3 is TGTGCCAGCAGCTCAGGCTGGGGGTACAATGAGCAGTTCTTC. This codes for CASSSGWGYNEQFF.

This clonotype was seen many times. V usage is TRBV11-2 and J usage is TRBJ2-3, with D possibly TRBD1 on 5 matching bases. V dropped 5 bases and J dropped 6 bases, with 15 bases sitting between them. The germline CDR1 and CDR2 sequences are SGHAT and FQNNGV. CDR3 length: 14 residues. DNA for the CDR3: TGTGCCAGCAGCGAAGGTACAGGTCTGGATACGCAGTATTTT. Protein: CASSEGTGLDTQYF.

This clonotype has a handful of counts. The chain is built from TRBV19 and TRBJ2-1, with D possibly TRBD2 on 6 matching bases. Trimming stripped 0 bases from V and 10 bases from J, with 16 bases between. The CDR3 sequence is 15 residues long. Germline assignment: CDR1 LNHDA and CDR2 SQIVND (reference sequence). The CDR3 here is CASSIDRTVTREQFF. The CDR3 nucleotides are TGTGCCAGTAGTATAGATCGAACAGTGACTAGGGAGCAGTTCTTC.

The V call is TRBV3-1, the J call TRBJ1-2; 9 bases agree with TRBD1. Germline values: CDR1 LGHDT, CDR2 YNNKEL (reference sequence). J gave up 2 bases and V 6 bases, and 7 bases lay outside the gene matches. The CDR3 spans 15 residues. In DNA form, the CDR3 reads TGTGCCAGCAGTCAGCCCGGGACAGGGAACTATGGCTACACCTTC. It translates to CASSQPGTGNYGYTF.

This clonotype was seen repeatedly, ten times or more. J is TRBJ2-7 and V is TRBV27; D unresolved. The V and J ends lost 1 base and 4 bases respectively, with 17 bases between them. Germline assignment: CDR1 MNHEY and CDR2 SMNVEV (reference sequence). The CDR3 totals 16 residues. CDR3 protein: CASSLLRSGGVYEQYF. CDR3 DNA: TGTGCCAGCAGTTTATTGCGGTCCGGTGGAGTGTACGAGCAGTACTTC.